This TCR beta chain was sequenced during a study of technical replicates of blood from several donors. The data were produced by immunoSEQ multiplex PCR, yet TCRdb's version contains in-frame clones alone and is incomplete. The sample shows 50,000 to 80,000 clones, 70% to 90% of them seen only once. The CDR3 contains 15 residues. V lost 4 bases to trimming and J lost 2 bases, with 9 bases between them. Per the germline V gene, CDR1 is ENHRY and CDR2 is SYGVKD. The chain employs TRBV10-3 and TRBJ2-6; weak D call: TRBD1 (6 bases). The receptor's source is a human donor in good health. Some clones in this sample may be carry-over from other donors' samples. The sample consisted of PBMCs. The CDR3 spells CAISGRGPGANVLTF. The CDR3 bases are TGTGCCATCAGTGGCAGGGGTCCTGGGGCCAACGTCCTGACTTTC.